A selection of T cell receptor beta chains follows, all from one sample in a study of regulatory T cells in long-lasting Graves disease. TCRdb reanalysed the multiplex PCR reads using MiXCR and keeps one entry per CDR3 protein. Here the sample spans a few hundred thousand distinct CDR3 sequences, about a quarter being singletons. The specimen comprised peripheral blood mononuclear cells (PBMCs), sampled when the disease was refractory, from a patient treated with antithyroid drugs. Every receptor here comes from a female donor with Graves disease. Both conserved end residues are part of each CDR3. Fields, in order: CDR3 protein, J gene, V gene.

CDR3 protein: CSAKGTEDNSPLHF
J gene: TRBJ1-6
V gene: TRBV20-1

CDR3 protein: CASSYRRGAGETQYF
J gene: TRBJ2-5
V gene: TRBV5-1

CDR3 protein: CASILAGPGTGELFF
J gene: TRBJ2-2
V gene: TRBV2

CDR3 protein: CAVRLVGEQFF
J gene: TRBJ2-1
V gene: TRBV6-1

CDR3 protein: CAISSSGPVGDDGYTF
J gene: TRBJ1-2
V gene: TRBV10-3

CDR3 protein: CASSGDSNTGELFF
J gene: TRBJ2-2
V gene: TRBV2

CDR3 protein: CASSTSASSPREQFF
J gene: TRBJ2-1
V gene: TRBV7-2

CDR3 protein: CASSPETSSHEQYF
J gene: TRBJ2-7
V gene: TRBV5-1

CDR3 protein: CATSGQGGYTF
J gene: TRBJ1-2
V gene: TRBV24-1

CDR3 protein: CSARGVTSPYEQYF
J gene: TRBJ2-7
V gene: TRBV20-1

CDR3 protein: CASSLGPGLAGTDTQYF
J gene: TRBJ2-3
V gene: TRBV7-3

CDR3 protein: CAWSSTGLTNPYEQYF
J gene: TRBJ2-7
V gene: TRBV30

CDR3 protein: CSVEGGTWSSGANVLTF
J gene: TRBJ2-6
V gene: TRBV29-1

CDR3 protein: CSAADQTYEQYF
J gene: TRBJ2-7
V gene: TRBV20-1

CDR3 protein: CAWSRGTYEQYF
J gene: TRBJ2-7
V gene: TRBV30

CDR3 protein: CASSESTAGYTF
J gene: TRBJ1-2
V gene: TRBV25-1

CDR3 protein: CASFRLQIPYEQYF
J gene: TRBJ2-7
V gene: TRBV27

CDR3 protein: CASSLSSYEQYF
J gene: TRBJ2-7
V gene: TRBV7-2

CDR3 protein: CASSVTSGELLEQYF
J gene: TRBJ2-7
V gene: TRBV5-1

CDR3 protein: CASASQETQYF
J gene: TRBJ2-5
V gene: TRBV18

CDR3 protein: CASSAVTSSGKNIQYF
J gene: TRBJ2-4
V gene: TRBV7-9

CDR3 protein: CASSQELAGDNEQFF
J gene: .
V gene: TRBV7-2

CDR3 protein: CASSPFAGGISYEQYF
J gene: TRBJ2-7
V gene: TRBV18

CDR3 protein: CSVDASGSTGELFF
J gene: TRBJ2-2
V gene: TRBV29-1

CDR3 protein: CASSLGSGGLIEQYF
J gene: TRBJ2-7
V gene: TRBV7-2

CDR3 protein: CASSLDSLSYANTGELFF
J gene: TRBJ2-2
V gene: TRBV6-9

CDR3 protein: CATSRGRGQALATQYF
J gene: TRBJ2-5
V gene: TRBV15

CDR3 protein: CSARPTSGRRETQYF
J gene: TRBJ2-5
V gene: TRBV20-1

CDR3 protein: CASSEDTSSGNTIYF
J gene: TRBJ1-3
V gene: TRBV7-2

CDR3 protein: CASSTAGARDTEAFF
J gene: TRBJ1-1
V gene: TRBV6-1

CDR3 protein: CASSQGTGSGNTIYF
J gene: TRBJ1-3
V gene: TRBV3-1

CDR3 protein: CSARPRRYEQYF
J gene: TRBJ2-7
V gene: TRBV20-1

CDR3 protein: CAWSAQERQYF
J gene: TRBJ2-7
V gene: TRBV30

CDR3 protein: CASSLLGGESPLHF
J gene: TRBJ1-6
V gene: TRBV7-9

CDR3 protein: CASSRVVEQYF
J gene: TRBJ2-7
V gene: TRBV7-8

CDR3 protein: CASSLAGGVSSPLHF
J gene: TRBJ1-6
V gene: TRBV7-8

CDR3 protein: CASSLGGQGRQETQYF
J gene: TRBJ2-5
V gene: TRBV7-9

CDR3 protein: CSAYTPDRTYEQYF
J gene: TRBJ2-7
V gene: TRBV20-1

CDR3 protein: CASSLLSGTSGKLAKSIQYF
J gene: TRBJ2-4
V gene: TRBV28

CDR3 protein: CASSATTSGIVEQYF
J gene: TRBJ2-7
V gene: TRBV11-2

CDR3 protein: CATSRDESREAFF
J gene: TRBJ1-1
V gene: TRBV15

CDR3 protein: CSVGPDRLSSYEQYF
J gene: TRBJ2-7
V gene: TRBV29-1

CDR3 protein: CASSELPGPLFYEQYF
J gene: TRBJ2-7
V gene: TRBV2

CDR3 protein: CAWSRGGHIYEQYF
J gene: TRBJ2-7
V gene: TRBV30